This T cell receptor (beta chain) stems from a study of blood T cell repertoires in COVID-19. Study-level background: COVID-19 samples, acute and convalescent, were from the United States, Italy and Spain. T cells, B-cell-depleted T cells, or PBMCs supplied cDNA or gDNA.

The length of the CDR3 is 13 residues. CDR1 and CDR2 from the germline V gene are SGHVS and FQNEAQ. V was pared by 3 bases and J by 4 bases, with 2 bases of the junction left unmatched. Methods used by the authors: Cell counts per sample came from amplifying reference gene primers. Data came from immunoSEQ multiplex PCR; TCRdb stores just in-frame clones and leaves some out. The DNA gave D and trimming, while V, J and clone size come from that table. The sample has more than 80,000 clones, approximately 86% seen once. The TCR comes from a man older than 75 with acute or convalescent COVID-19. The source material was peripheral blood. The V call is TRBV7-8, the J call TRBJ2-7; TRBD1 agrees at 8 bases. The CDR3 region is CASSLDRAYEQYF. CDR3 in DNA: TGTGCCAGCAGCTTGGACAGGGCATACGAGCAGTACTTC.